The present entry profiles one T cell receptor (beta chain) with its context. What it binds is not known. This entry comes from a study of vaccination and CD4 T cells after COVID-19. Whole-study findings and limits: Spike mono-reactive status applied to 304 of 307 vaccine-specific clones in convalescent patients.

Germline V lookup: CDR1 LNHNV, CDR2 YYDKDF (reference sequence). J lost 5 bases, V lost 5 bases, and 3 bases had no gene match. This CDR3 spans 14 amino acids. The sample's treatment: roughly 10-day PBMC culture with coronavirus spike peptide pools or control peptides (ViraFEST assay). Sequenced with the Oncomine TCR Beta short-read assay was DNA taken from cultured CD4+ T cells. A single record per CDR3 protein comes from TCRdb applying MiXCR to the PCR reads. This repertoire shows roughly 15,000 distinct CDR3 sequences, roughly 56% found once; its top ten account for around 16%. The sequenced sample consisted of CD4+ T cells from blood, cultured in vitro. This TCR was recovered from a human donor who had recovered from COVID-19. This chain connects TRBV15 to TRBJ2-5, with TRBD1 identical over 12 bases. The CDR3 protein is CATSGDRGRETQYF. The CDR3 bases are TGTGCCACCAGCGGGGACAGGGGGCGGGAGACCCAGTACTTC.